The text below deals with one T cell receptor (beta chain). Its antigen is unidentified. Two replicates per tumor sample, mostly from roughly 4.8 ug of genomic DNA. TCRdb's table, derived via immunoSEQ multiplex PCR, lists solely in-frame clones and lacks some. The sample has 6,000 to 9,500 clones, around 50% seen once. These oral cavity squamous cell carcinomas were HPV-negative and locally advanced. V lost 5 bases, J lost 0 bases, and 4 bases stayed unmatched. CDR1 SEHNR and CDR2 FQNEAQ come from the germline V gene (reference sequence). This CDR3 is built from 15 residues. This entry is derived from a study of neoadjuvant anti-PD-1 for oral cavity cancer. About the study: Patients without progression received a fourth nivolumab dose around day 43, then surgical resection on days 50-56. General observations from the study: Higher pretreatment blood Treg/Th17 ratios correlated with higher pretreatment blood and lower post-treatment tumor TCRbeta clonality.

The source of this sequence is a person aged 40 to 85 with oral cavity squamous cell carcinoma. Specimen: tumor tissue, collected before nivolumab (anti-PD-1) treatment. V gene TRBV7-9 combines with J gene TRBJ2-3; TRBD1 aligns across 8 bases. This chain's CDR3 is CASSRQGLSTDTQYF. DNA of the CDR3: TGTGCCAGCAGCCGACAGGGGTTAAGCACAGATACGCAGTATTTT.